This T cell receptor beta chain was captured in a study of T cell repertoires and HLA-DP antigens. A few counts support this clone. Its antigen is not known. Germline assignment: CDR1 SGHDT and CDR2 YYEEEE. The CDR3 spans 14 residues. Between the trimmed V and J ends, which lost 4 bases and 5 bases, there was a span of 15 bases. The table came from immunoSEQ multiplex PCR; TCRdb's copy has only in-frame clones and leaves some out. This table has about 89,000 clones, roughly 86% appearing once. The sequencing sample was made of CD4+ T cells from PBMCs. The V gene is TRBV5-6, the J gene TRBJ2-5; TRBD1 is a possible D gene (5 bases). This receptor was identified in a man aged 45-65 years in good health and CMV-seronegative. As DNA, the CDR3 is TGTGCCAGCAGCCAACAGGAACGTTACGAGACCCAGTACTTC. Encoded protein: CASSQQERYETQYF.